This passage covers 31 T cell receptor beta chains from one sample sequenced in a study of breast tumors, draining lymph nodes, adjacent tissues. TCRdb reanalysed the multiplex PCR reads using MiXCR and keeps one entry per CDR3 protein. The sample has 130,000 or so distinct CDR3 sequences, approximately 22% seen once. The lymph nodes were axillary draining lymph nodes from breast cancer patients. Sequences were obtained from axillary lymph node tissue. Receptor source: a female donor with breast cancer. Some clones in this sample may be carry-over from other donors' samples.

This sequence joins TRBV27 and TRBJ1-5; TRBD1 is a possible D gene (6 bases). This CDR3 region has 16 residues. Germline CDR1 reads MNHEY; CDR2 reads SMNVEV (reference sequence). V gave up 3 bases and J gave up 2 bases, with 14 bases separating them. CDR3 loop: CASSLGPDRRNQPQHF. The CDR3 coding sequence is TGTGCCAGCAGTTTGGGCCCGGACAGACGCAATCAGCCCCAGCATTTT.

A note on this clonotype: Given a much more abundant clone one base away, this may be a read error. The V gene is TRBV4-2, the J gene TRBJ2-2, with 7 bases lining up with TRBD2. The V gene end was trimmed by 4 bases and the J gene end by 5 bases; junction bases not matched to a gene: 7. Germline CDR1 reads LGHNA; CDR2 reads YNFKEQ. The CDR3 length is 15 residues. CDR3 in DNA: TGTGCCAGCAGCCCGGCTAGCGGAGGAACCGGGGAGCTGTTTTTT. The encoded protein is CASSPASGGTGELFF.

This clonotype was counted ten times or more. The J gene is TRBJ2-5, the V gene TRBV18; no reliable D call. CDR1 and CDR2 from the germline V gene are KGHSH and LQKENI. Between the trimmed V and J ends, which lost 2 bases and 5 bases, there was a span of 12 bases. CDR3 length: 14 residues. This chain's CDR3 is CASSPGVGKETQYF. The DNA of the CDR3 is TGTGCCAGCTCACCAGGAGTAGGAAAGGAGACCCAGTACTTC.

This clonotype has ten or more counts. This chain links TRBV5-1 with TRBJ2-5; D is uncertain. This CDR3 comprises 12 residues. Trimming shortened V by 2 bases and J by 4 bases, and 6 bases separated the two germline ends. Looked up from germline, CDR1 is SGHRS and CDR2 is YFSETQ. DNA for the CDR3: TGCGCCAGCAGCTTCAGTGGAGAGACCCAGTACTTC. It codes for CASSFSGETQYF.

About this clonotype: With a much larger clone just one base away, this may be a read error. V is TRBV19 and J is TRBJ1-3; the D is unclear. The CDR3 spans 16 residues. CDR1 LNHDA and CDR2 SQIVND come from the germline V gene (reference sequence). This CDR3 is CARSIGRRDSGNTIYF. CDR3 in DNA: TGTGCCAGGAGTATCGGGCGGAGAGACTCTGGAAACACCATATATTTT.

A single count supports this clonotype. Since a much larger clone is just one base distant, this may be a read error. The conserved phenylalanine or tryptophan normally closing the CDR3 is absent here, so this likely arose from a read error. The chain carries TRBV6-1 and TRBJ1-2; 7 bases agree with TRBD1. With 6 bases clipped from V and 4 bases from J, the junction kept 5 bases outside the gene matches. The CDR3 is made up of 13 amino acids. The germline CDR1 and CDR2 sequences are MNHNS and SASEGT. The CDR3 loop is CASSPGGLYGYTL. The CDR3 nucleotides read TGTGCCAGCAGCCCAGGGGGTCTCTATGGCTACACCCTC.

Comment on this clonotype: This sequence may be a read error, since a much larger clone differs from it by one base. The genes are TRBV18 and TRBJ2-3; D is undetermined. Germline CDR1 reads KGHSH; CDR2 reads LQKENI. CDR3 length: 13 amino acids. The ends were cut back, 4 bases at V and 3 bases at J, with 8 bases in the middle. The CDR3 protein is CASSRPTTDTQYF. In nucleotides, the CDR3 is TGTGCCAGCTCACGACCTACAACAGATACGCAGTATTTT. Combining the CDR3 with reference TRBV18 and TRBJ2-3 gives the whole variable domain NAGVMQNPRHLVRRRGQEARLRCSPMKGHSHVYWYRQLPEEGLKFMVYLQKENIIDESGMPKERFSAEFPKEGPSILRIQQVVRGDSAAYFCASSRPTTDTQYFGPGTRLTVL.

The DNA for the CDR3 is TGTGCCGCCCTCCAGCGGGGGGGAGAGACCCAGTACTTC. Residues: CAALQRGGETQYF. The genes are TRBV10-3 and TRBJ2-5; 10 nucleotides line up with TRBD2. J lost 4 bases, V lost 11 bases, and 7 bases had no gene match. CDR1 is ENHRY, CDR2 SYGVKD, per germline. The CDR3 runs 13 residues.

This clonotype was counted many times. The chain employs TRBV6-6 and TRBJ1-3; no definite D call. The CDR3 runs 15 residues. The V end was cut by 2 bases, the J end by 0 bases, with 8 bases between. CDR1 and CDR2 (germline): MNHNY, SVGAGI (reference sequence). The CDR3, as DNA: TGTGCCAGCAGTTACGGCAGCCACTCTGGAAACACCATATATTTT. Translated, it gives CASSYGSHSGNTIYF.

This clonotype has a count of ten or more. This rearrangement joins TRBV30 to TRBJ2-7; no firm D call. This CDR3 has 13 residues. Deletions cut 0 bases from V and 3 bases from J, with 9 bases between. Germline V gives CDR1 GTSNPN, CDR2 SVGIG (reference sequence). The CDR3 nucleotides read TGTGCCTGGAGTGTAGGATCCGGCTACGAGCAGTACTTC. Translated: CAWSVGSGYEQYF.

In this sample, this clonotype turned up many times. The rearrangement joins TRBV20-1 to TRBJ2-7; D is uncertain. This CDR3 comprises 13 residues. V was cut by 5 bases and J by 3 bases, with 14 bases left in between. Germline-derived CDR1 and CDR2 are DFQATT and SNEGSKA (reference sequence). Here the CDR3 reads CSAPGLSGYEQYF. DNA for the CDR3: TGCAGTGCTCCCGGGTTGAGTGGCTACGAGCAGTACTTC.

This clonotype was recorded many times. The chain couples TRBV27 to TRBJ1-5, with D hard to call. V lost 5 bases and J 4 bases, leaving 9 bases between the germline ends. In germline, CDR1 is MNHEY, CDR2 SMNVEV (reference sequence). CDR3 length: 13 amino acids. The chain's CDR3 is CASSPGRNQPQHF. CDR3 nucleotide sequence: TGTGCCAGCAGTCCCGGACGGAATCAGCCCCAGCATTTT.

On this clonotype: A much larger clone lies a single base off, so this may be a read error. Lacking the conserved final phenylalanine or tryptophan, this CDR3 likely reflects a read error. The gene calls are TRBV28 and TRBJ2-3, with TRBD1 identical over 7 bases. The germline V gene has CDR1 MDHEN and CDR2 SYDVKM. CDR3 length equals 15 residues. The V segment lost 3 bases and the J segment 4 bases; nucleotides outside the gene matches: 7. The CDR3 DNA sequence: TGTGCCAGCAGTTTGACCGCCGGGACAGCAGATACGCAGTATCTT. This codes for CASSLTAGTADTQYL.

This clonotype was detected many times. V gene TRBV20-1 combines with J gene TRBJ2-3; TRBD2 aligns across 10 bases. V lost 5 bases, J lost 5 bases, and 7 bases stayed unmatched. The CDR3 is 14 residues long. Germline CDR1 and CDR2: DFQATT and SNEGSKA (reference sequence). The CDR3 DNA reads TGCAGTGCTGATAGTCTAGCGGGAGTAGATACGCAGTATTTT. Amino acid sequence: CSADSLAGVDTQYF.

With respect to this clonotype: A much more abundant neighbour one base away suggests this may be a read error. This chain connects TRBV20-1 to TRBJ1-4; D is undetermined. Germline V lookup: CDR1 DFQATT, CDR2 SNEGSKA (reference sequence). The CDR3 sequence is 13 residues long. CDR3 sequence (DNA): TGCAGTGCTAGGACTCCCGGCAATGAAAAACAGTTTTTT. It yields the protein CSARTPGNEKQFF.

The V gene is TRBV27, the J gene TRBJ1-5, with D perhaps matching TRBD1 (5 bases). Per germline, CDR1 MNHEY and CDR2 SMNVEV (reference sequence). With 7 bases removed from V and 1 base from J, the gap between germline ends came to 11 bases. The CDR3 spans 14 residues. The CDR3 DNA is TGTGCCAGCAATGGGCAGGGAAGCAATCAGCCCCAGCATTTT. It specifies CASNGQGSNQPQHF.

This clonotype has ten or more counts. CDR3 amino acids: CAIRGTGANEQFF. As DNA, the CDR3 is TGTGCCATCAGGGGGACAGGGGCAAATGAGCAGTTCTTC. V and J are TRBV10-3 and TRBJ2-1, with 10 bases aligning to TRBD1. CDR1 and CDR2 (germline): ENHRY, SYGVKD. J lost 7 bases, V lost 6 bases, and 3 bases had no gene match. There are 13 residues in the CDR3.

Points on this clonotype: This clone may be a read error of a much larger clone one base away. The conserved final phenylalanine or tryptophan is absent from the CDR3, which likely points to a read error. V usage is TRBV10-3 and J usage is TRBJ2-6; D is possibly TRBD2 (5 bases). The germline V and J ends were trimmed by 4 bases and 4 bases, with 11 bases remaining between them. The CDR3 consists of 15 residues. CDR1 is ENHRY, CDR2 SYGVKD, per germline. DNA of the CDR3: TGTGCCATCAGTGGAGGAGGCTCCGGGGCCAACGTCCTGACTCTC. Residues: CAISGGGSGANVLTL.

This clonotype was counted at least ten times. The CDR3 region has the DNA TGTGCCATTCGCAAACCAGGGGGCGATTACGAGCAGTACTTC. Its translation: CAIRKPGGDYEQYF. V is TRBV10-3 and J is TRBJ2-7; 8 bases map to TRBD1. Germline V CDR1 and CDR2: ENHRY, SYGVKD. V lost 9 bases to trimming and J lost 4 bases; unmatched junction nucleotides: 11. The CDR3 spans 14 residues.

The chain joins TRBV6-1 to TRBJ2-3; D may be TRBD2 (6 bases). The V end lost 1 base, the J end lost 10 bases, and 18 bases lay between the germline ends. Germline values: CDR1 MNHNS, CDR2 SASEGT. CDR3 size: 15 residues. This CDR3 is CASSEGVLSGDAQYF. The CDR3 DNA sequence: TGTGCCAGCAGTGAAGGAGTCTTATCGGGGGATGCGCAGTATTTT.

The sample holds many counts of this clonotype. The genes are TRBV7-2 and TRBJ2-1; tentatively, D is TRBD2 (6 bases). This CDR3 has 15 amino acids. V was cut by 5 bases and J by 0 bases, with 11 bases left in between. CDR1 and CDR2 from the germline V gene are SGHTA and FQGNSA. CDR3 region: CASSPVGSSYNEQFF. CDR3 in DNA: TGTGCCAGCAGCCCCGTCGGGAGCTCCTACAATGAGCAGTTCTTC.

This clonotype has at least ten counts. The chain combines TRBV11-2 with TRBJ1-6, with TRBD1 as a possible D gene (6 bases). The CDR3 loop spans 15 amino acids. The germline V gene encodes CDR1 SGHAT and CDR2 FQNNGV. With 4 bases removed from V and 9 bases from J, the gap between germline ends came to 16 bases. CDR3 nucleotide sequence: TGTGCCAGCAGCTATCAGGGGCTACCTAGTTCACCCCTCCACTTT. It yields the protein CASSYQGLPSSPLHF.

In the case of this clonotype: The junction and the germline gene differ at one end; a read error may be behind it. The chain uses TRBV4-1 and TRBJ2-3; 8 bases fit TRBD2. Germline V gives CDR1 MGHRA, CDR2 YSYEKL. CDR3 length equals 15 residues. CDR3 bases: TGCGTCAGCAGCCAAGATCTGGGACTAGTGGATACGCGGTATTTT. Its translation is CVSSQDLGLVDTRYF.

On this clonotype: A much bigger clone sits one base away, suggesting this may be a read error. The chain combines TRBV7-9 with TRBJ1-4; D is unresolved. The CDR3 has 17 amino acids. Germline CDR1 is SEHNR and CDR2 is FQNEAQ (reference sequence). Deletions cut 5 bases from V and 3 bases from J, with 19 bases between. DNA for the CDR3: TGTGCCAGCAGCCTCTATCTGGCGGGTGGAGCTAATGAAAAACTGTTTTTT. Protein: CASSLYLAGGANEKLFF. The whole variable domain, remainder taken from reference TRBV7-9 and TRBJ1-4, is DTGVSQNPRHKITKRGQNVTFRCDPISEHNRLYWYRQTLGQGPEFLTYFQNEAQLEKSRLLSDRFSAERPKGSFSTLEIQRTEQGDSAMYLCASSLYLAGGANEKLFFGSGTQLSVL.

This clonotype appeared many times. The V and J genes are TRBV5-1 and TRBJ2-7; TRBD2 matches 8 bases. Trimming cost V 4 bases and J 3 bases; bases outside gene matches: 3. The V gene's germline CDR1 is SGHRS and CDR2 YFSETQ. The CDR3 contains 13 residues. The CDR3 region is CASSGGLVYEQYF. In DNA form, the CDR3 reads TGCGCCAGCAGCGGGGGACTAGTCTACGAGCAGTACTTC.

The chain carries TRBV20-1 and TRBJ1-1; the match to TRBD1 covers 7 bases. This CDR3 has 14 residues. V was pared by 6 bases and J by 7 bases, with 14 bases of the junction left unmatched. Looked up from germline, CDR1 is DFQATT and CDR2 is SNEGSKA (reference sequence). The CDR3 nucleotides read TGCAGTGCAAGTTCCCGACAGGGATGGAATGAAGCTTTCTTT. Protein sequence: CSASSRQGWNEAFF.

Only a few counts were recorded for this clonotype. The V and J genes are TRBV4-1 and TRBJ1-5; D unresolved. This CDR3 is built from 16 residues. Per germline, CDR1 MGHRA and CDR2 YSYEKL. The V end was cut by 5 bases, the J end by 4 bases, with 18 bases between. In DNA form, the CDR3 reads TGCGCCAGCAGCGGCCATAAGACCAGAGATAATCAGCCCCAGCATTTT. This codes for CASSGHKTRDNQPQHF.

In the case of this clonotype: This may be a read error: a much more frequent sequence differs by one nucleotide. The CDR3 sequence: CASSGSGLTGELFF. The CDR3 DNA reads as TGTGCCAGCAGTGGAAGTGGCCTCACCGGGGAGCTGTTTTTT. The rearrangement uses TRBV2 and TRBJ2-2; no firm D call. V was trimmed by 4 bases and J by 4 bases, leaving 10 bases between them. The V gene's germline CDR1 is SNHLY and CDR2 FYNNEI. CDR3 length equals 14 residues.

Only a few counts were recorded for this clonotype. This may arise from a read error, as a much more abundant clone is one base away. This chain uses TRBV14 with TRBJ2-1; 10 nucleotides match TRBD2. CDR3 size: 12 residues. V was clipped by 4 bases and J by 12 bases; unmatched bases: 3. Per the germline V gene, CDR1 is SGHDN and CDR2 is FVKESK. The CDR3 spells CASSRTSGGQFF. CDR3 DNA: TGTGCCAGCAGCCGGACTAGCGGAGGGCAGTTCTTC.

This clonotype was detected ten times or more. V usage is TRBV30 and J usage is TRBJ2-3; unclear D gene. In germline, CDR1 is GTSNPN, CDR2 SVGIG (reference sequence). The CDR3 sequence is 12 residues long. The V gene lost 5 bases and the J gene lost 5 bases, with 11 bases spanning the gap. In DNA, the CDR3 is TGTGCCTGGGGCCCAGTCCAAGATACGCAGTATTTT. Amino acids: CAWGPVQDTQYF.

This clonotype was seen ten or more times. The DNA for the CDR3 is TGTGCCAGCAGCTCCCGTGAGGGGCTAGGGACCCAGTACTTC. Encoded protein: CASSSREGLGTQYF. The chain joins TRBV9 to TRBJ2-5; D tentatively reads TRBD1 or TRBD2 (5 bases each). Deletions cut 4 bases from V and 7 bases from J, with 17 bases between. Germline V lookup: CDR1 SGDLS, CDR2 YYNGEE. CDR3 length equals 14 residues.